This is a list of T cell receptor beta chains from one sample in a study of shared clonotypes between healthy human individuals. This table comes from immunoSEQ multiplex PCR, and its TCRdb copy is limited to in-frame clones, with some not included. Of 450,000 to 700,000 clones detected, less than 97% appear once; the ten largest clones hold 0.11%. Material: naive CD8+ T cells sorted from blood. Every receptor here comes from a woman under 40 in good health. Each CDR3 is given without its conserved first and last residue. Fields, in order: J gene, V gene, CDR3 protein.

>TRBJ2-7|TRBV7-6
ASSLLAENYEQY
>TRBJ2-7|TRBV4-1
ASSQDLRGLARSYEQY
>TRBJ2-7|TRBV11-2
ASSLGQGERYEQY
>TRBJ1-1|TRBV29-1
SVERGQMNTEAF
>TRBJ2-7|TRBV11-2
ASSEGTSGNPYYEQY
>TRBJ1-1|TRBV4-1
ASSQGQGGFTEAF
>TRBJ2-3|TRBV19
ASSSPGTGGTSTDTQY
>TRBJ2-7|TRBV6-1
ASSELAGGRHEQY
>TRBJ2-7|TRBV4-1
ASSQGLAGPSSYEQY
>TRBJ2-1|TRBV5-5
ASSSWDSYNEQF
>TRBJ2-7|TRBV7-9
ASSLIAGGSDEQY
>TRBJ2-1|TRBV5-1
VEMASGSFGYNEQF
>TRBJ1-1|TRBV27
ASSANRDNTEAF
>TRBJ1-5|TRBV27
ASSLSTAWPQH
>TRBJ1-1|TRBV5-4
ASSPWDGRNTEAF
>TRBJ2-7|TRBV2
AIGQTYEQY
>TRBJ2-3|TRBV5-8
ASSVAGGTDTQY